This TCR beta chain was obtained from a study of blood T cell repertoires in COVID-19 (dated by TCRdb to the early 2020s). Looking at the study overall: Samples from collaborators originated in the United States, Italy and Spain and spanned both the acute and convalescent phases of COVID-19. Samples came from the ongoing ImmuneRACE study (first 160 participants) plus 1,254 subjects from 6 global collaborators. Deeply sampled blood TCRbeta repertoires from subjects exposed to, actively infected with, or recovered from COVID-19 were included in the dataset. The prospective study material was composed of cDNA or gDNA derived from T cells, B-cell-depleted T cells, or PBMCs. A freely available public database, intended as a resource for researchers studying the immune response to SARS-CoV-2, is where the repertoires were released. Where available, HLA class I and class II types were obtained from metadata supplied by the sample provider rather than from assay-based typing. Nearly every sample came with metadata listing a de-identified subject ID, COVID-19 status, age in years and sex.

TCRbeta CDR3 regions were amplified from genomic DNA using the immunoSEQ Assay, a bias-controlled multiplex PCR. The study's processing was this. Within the assay, amplification of reference gene primers was used to estimate how many nucleated cells each sample contained. To quantify the absolute abundance of each unique TCRbeta CDR3 rearrangement, sequence reads were collapsed and filtered. For each sample, productive Simpson clonality was calculated as the square root of Simpson's diversity index across productive rearrangements. Sourced from immuneACCESS, this table was stored by TCRdb with only in-frame sequences that have V and J called. A share of the clones is absent; for the studies checked, an unresolved V gene accounts for under half, and the remainder has no known explanation. V and J calls and clone size are given by that table; D and trimming were obtained from the DNA. The sample records about 490,000 clones, approximately 83% of which are singletons. The top ten clones comprise 3.2% of the sample.

The full study reports these points: Clinical and demographic metadata were provided uncurated, with the amount varying by source and participant.

Each collaborating institution followed its own protocols to collect whole blood in K2EDTA tubes. Collaborator samples were shipped for TCRbeta analysis as frozen whole blood, isolated PBMCs, or DNA extracted from either sample type. V loses 4 bases, J loses 4 bases, and the germline ends lie 16 bases apart. CDR1 and CDR2 are read off the germline V gene (reference sequence) as LGHDT and YNNKEL. The CDR3 goes from the cysteine to the phenylalanine over 15 residues. Only the CDR3 DNA stays, 45 bases, in frame from base 1. A note on this clone: It has no known antigen specificity. Qualities for individual bases were not recorded, and no much larger clone is one base off.

The rearranged chain carries TRBV3-1 (or the pseudogene TRBV3-2) and TRBJ1-2; a confident D gene designation cannot be given. This sequence was found in a human donor in a cohort sampled during active COVID-19. The sequenced material came from peripheral blood. The nucleotides are TGTGCCAGCAGCCCAAGCTCCACGGTCTTCTATGGCTACACCTTC. The resulting protein is CASSPSSTVFYGYTF.